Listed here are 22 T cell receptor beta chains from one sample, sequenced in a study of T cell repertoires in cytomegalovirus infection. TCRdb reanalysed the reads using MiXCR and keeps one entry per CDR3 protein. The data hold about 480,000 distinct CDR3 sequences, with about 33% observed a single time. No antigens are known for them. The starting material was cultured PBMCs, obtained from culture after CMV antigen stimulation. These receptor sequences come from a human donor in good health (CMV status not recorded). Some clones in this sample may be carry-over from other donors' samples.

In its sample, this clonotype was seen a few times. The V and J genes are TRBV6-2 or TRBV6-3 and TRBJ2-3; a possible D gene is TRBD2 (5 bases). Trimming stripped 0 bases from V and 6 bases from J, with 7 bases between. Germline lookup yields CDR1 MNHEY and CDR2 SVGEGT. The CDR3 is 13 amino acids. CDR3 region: CASSYSSGDTQYF. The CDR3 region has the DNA TGTGCCAGCAGTTACTCGTCGGGGGATACGCAGTATTTT.

The CDR3 DNA reads as TGTGCCCGGACCGGGACACACGAAACTGGGGCCAACGTCCTGACTTTC. It codes for CARTGTHETGANVLTF. V usage is TRBV19 and J usage is TRBJ2-6, with a tentative D call TRBD1 (6 bases). Germline V gene sequence: CDR1 LNHDA, CDR2 SQIVND (reference sequence). Trimming removed 11 bases at V and 2 bases at J, with 19 bases between. This CDR3 comprises 16 residues.

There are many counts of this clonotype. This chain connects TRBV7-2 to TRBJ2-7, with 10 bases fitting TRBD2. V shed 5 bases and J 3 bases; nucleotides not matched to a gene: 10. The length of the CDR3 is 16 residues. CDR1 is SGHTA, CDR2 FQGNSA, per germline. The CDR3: CASSPDSGRGRYEQYF. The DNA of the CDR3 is TGTGCCAGCAGCCCTGACAGCGGGAGGGGTCGCTACGAGCAGTACTTC.

The CDR3 is CASIPLQGDTGELFF. CDR3 coding DNA: TGTGCCAGCATCCCCCTACAGGGCGACACCGGGGAGCTGTTTTTT. The V call is TRBV7-9, the J call TRBJ2-2; weak D call: TRBD1 (6 bases). CDR1 and CDR2 (germline): SEHNR, FQNEAQ (reference sequence). Between the trimmed V and J ends, which lost 7 bases and 3 bases, there was a span of 15 bases. The CDR3 is 15 residues long.

CDR3 in amino acids: CATSGTGDYGYTF. The DNA for the CDR3 is TGTGCCACCAGCGGGACAGGGGACTATGGCTACACCTTC. The J gene is TRBJ1-2, the V gene TRBV24-1, with 10 bases lining up with TRBD1. CDR1 KGHDR and CDR2 SFDVKD come from the germline V gene. The CDR3 contains 13 residues. The V gene end was trimmed by 7 bases and the J gene end by 3 bases; junction bases not matched to a gene: 1.

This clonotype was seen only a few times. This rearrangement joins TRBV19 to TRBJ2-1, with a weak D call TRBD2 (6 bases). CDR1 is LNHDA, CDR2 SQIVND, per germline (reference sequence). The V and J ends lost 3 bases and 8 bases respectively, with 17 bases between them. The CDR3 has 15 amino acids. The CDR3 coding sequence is TGTGCCAGTAGTATGGTCACTGGGGGAGGCCATGAGCAGTTCTTC. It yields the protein CASSMVTGGGHEQFF.

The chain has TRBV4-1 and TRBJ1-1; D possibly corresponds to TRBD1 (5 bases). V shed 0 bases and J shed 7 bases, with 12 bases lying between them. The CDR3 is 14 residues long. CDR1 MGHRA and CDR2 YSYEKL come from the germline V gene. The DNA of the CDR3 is TGCGCCAGCAGCCAAGAAGCCTACCAGGGTGAAGCTTTCTTT. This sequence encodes CASSQEAYQGEAFF.

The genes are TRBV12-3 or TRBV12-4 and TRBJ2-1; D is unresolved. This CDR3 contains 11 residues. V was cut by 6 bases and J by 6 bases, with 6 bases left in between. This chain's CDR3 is CASRPVNEQFF. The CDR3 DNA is TGTGCCAGCAGACCTGTCAATGAGCAGTTCTTC.

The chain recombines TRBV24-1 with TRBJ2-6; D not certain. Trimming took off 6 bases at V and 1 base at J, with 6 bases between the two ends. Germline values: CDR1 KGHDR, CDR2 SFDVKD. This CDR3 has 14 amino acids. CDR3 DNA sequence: TGTGCCACCAGTACAAGATCTGGGGCCAACGTCCTGACTTTC. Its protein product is CATSTRSGANVLTF.

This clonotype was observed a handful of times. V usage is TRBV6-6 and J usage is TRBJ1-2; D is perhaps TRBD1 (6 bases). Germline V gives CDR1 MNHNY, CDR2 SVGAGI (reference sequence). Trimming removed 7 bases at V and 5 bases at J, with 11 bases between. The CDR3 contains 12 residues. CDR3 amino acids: CASTEDSYGYTF. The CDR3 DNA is TGTGCCAGCACCGAGGACAGTTATGGCTACACCTTC.

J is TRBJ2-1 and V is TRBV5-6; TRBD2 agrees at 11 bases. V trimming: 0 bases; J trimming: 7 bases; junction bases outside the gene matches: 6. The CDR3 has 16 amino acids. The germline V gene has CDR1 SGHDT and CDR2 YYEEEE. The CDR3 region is CASSLVASGRLNEQFF. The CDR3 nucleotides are TGTGCCAGCAGCTTGGTGGCTAGCGGGAGGCTAAATGAGCAGTTCTTC.

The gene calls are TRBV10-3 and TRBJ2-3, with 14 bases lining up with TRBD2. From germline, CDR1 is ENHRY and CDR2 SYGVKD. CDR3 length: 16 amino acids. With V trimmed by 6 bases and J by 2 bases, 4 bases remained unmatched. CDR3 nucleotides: TGTGCCATCAGAGAGACTAGCGGGAGGGCCACAGATACGCAGTATTTT. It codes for CAIRETSGRATDTQYF.

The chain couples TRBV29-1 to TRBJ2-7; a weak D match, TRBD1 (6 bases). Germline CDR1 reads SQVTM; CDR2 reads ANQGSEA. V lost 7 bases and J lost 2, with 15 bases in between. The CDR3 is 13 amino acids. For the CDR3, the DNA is TGCAGCGCGAAACAGGGTGGCCCCTACGAGCAGTACTTC. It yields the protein CSAKQGGPYEQYF.

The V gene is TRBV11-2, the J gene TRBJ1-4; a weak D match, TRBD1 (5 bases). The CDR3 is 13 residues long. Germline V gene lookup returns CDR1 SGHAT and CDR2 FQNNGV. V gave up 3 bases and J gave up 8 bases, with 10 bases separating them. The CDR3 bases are TGTGCCAGCAGCTTCCAGGGTATCGAAAAACTGTTTTTT. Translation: CASSFQGIEKLFF.

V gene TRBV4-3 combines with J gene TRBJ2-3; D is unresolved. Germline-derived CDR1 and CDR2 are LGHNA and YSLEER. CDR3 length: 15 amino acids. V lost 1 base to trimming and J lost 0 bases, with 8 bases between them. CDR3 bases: TGCGCCAGCAGCCAAGTTTTGAGTAGCACAGATACGCAGTATTTT. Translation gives CASSQVLSSTDTQYF.

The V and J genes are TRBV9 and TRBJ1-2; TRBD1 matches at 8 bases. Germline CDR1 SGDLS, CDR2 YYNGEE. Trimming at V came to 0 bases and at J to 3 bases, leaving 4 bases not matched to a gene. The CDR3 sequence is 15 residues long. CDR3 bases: TGTGCCAGCAGCGTAGAGACAGGGGAGGACTATGGCTACACCTTC. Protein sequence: CASSVETGEDYGYTF.

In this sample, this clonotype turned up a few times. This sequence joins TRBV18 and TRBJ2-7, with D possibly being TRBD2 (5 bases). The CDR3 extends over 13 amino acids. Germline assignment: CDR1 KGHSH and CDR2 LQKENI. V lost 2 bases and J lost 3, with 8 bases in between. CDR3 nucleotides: TGTGCCAGCTCACCAAGTGAGGGCTACGAGCAGTACTTC. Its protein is CASSPSEGYEQYF.

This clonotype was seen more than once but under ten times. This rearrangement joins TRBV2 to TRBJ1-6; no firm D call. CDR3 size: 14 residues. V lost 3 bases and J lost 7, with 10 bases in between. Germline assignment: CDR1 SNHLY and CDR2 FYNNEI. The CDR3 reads CASSERVANSPLHF. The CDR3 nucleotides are TGTGCCAGCAGTGAGAGGGTTGCCAATTCACCCCTCCACTTT.

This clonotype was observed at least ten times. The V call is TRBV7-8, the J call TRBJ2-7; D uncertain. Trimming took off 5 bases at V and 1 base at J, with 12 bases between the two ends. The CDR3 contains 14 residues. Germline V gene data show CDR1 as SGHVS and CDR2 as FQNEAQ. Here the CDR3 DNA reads TGTGCCAGCAGCCAGCAGTGGGGTTCCTACGAGCAGTACGTC. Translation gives CASSQQWGSYEQYV.

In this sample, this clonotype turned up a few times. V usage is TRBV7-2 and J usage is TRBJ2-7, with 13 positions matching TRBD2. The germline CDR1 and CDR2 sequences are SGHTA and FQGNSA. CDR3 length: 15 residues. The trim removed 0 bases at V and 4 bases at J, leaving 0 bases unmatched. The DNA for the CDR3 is TGTGCCAGCAGCTTAGCGACTAGCGGGAGGTACGAGCAGTACTTC. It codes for CASSLATSGRYEQYF.

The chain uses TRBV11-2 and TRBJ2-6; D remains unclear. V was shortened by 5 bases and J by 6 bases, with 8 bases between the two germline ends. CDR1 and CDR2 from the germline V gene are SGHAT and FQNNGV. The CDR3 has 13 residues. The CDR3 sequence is CASSGGLANVLTF. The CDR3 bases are TGTGCCAGCAGCGGTGGCCTGGCCAACGTCCTGACTTTC.

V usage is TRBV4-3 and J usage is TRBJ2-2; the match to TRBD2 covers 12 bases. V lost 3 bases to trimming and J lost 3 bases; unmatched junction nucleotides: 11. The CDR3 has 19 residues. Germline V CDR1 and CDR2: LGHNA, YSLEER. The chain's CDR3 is CASSQTFLTSGSHTGELFF. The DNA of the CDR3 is TGCGCCAGCAGCCAGACGTTTTTGACTAGCGGGAGCCACACCGGGGAGCTGTTTTTT.